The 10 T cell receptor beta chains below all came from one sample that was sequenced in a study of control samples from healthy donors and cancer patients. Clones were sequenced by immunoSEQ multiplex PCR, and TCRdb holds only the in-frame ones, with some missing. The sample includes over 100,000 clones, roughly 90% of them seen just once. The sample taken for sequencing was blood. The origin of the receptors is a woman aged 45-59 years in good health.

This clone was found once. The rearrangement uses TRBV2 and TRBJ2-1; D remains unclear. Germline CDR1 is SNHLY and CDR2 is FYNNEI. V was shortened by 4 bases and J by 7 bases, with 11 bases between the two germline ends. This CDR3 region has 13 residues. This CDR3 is CASSGRIVNEQFF. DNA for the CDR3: TGTGCCAGCAGTGGACGGATCGTAAATGAGCAGTTCTTC.

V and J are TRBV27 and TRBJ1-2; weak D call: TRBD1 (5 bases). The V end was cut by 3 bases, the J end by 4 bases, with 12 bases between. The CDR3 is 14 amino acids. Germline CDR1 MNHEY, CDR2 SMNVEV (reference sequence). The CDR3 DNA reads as TGTGCCAGCAGTTTCGAGGCAGGGTCCTATGGCTACACCTTC. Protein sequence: CASSFEAGSYGYTF.

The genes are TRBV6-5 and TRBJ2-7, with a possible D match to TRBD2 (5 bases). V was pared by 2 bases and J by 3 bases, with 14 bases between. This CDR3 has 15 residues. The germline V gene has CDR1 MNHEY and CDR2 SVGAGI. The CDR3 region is CASSYAPDFLYEQYF. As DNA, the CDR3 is TGTGCCAGCAGTTACGCTCCGGACTTCCTCTACGAGCAGTACTTC.

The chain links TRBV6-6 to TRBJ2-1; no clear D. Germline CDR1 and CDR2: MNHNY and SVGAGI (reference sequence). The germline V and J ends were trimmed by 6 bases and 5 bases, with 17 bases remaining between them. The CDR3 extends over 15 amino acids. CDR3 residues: CASRPLLRIHNEQFF. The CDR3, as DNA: TGTGCCAGCAGACCGCTCTTGAGGATCCACAATGAGCAGTTCTTC.

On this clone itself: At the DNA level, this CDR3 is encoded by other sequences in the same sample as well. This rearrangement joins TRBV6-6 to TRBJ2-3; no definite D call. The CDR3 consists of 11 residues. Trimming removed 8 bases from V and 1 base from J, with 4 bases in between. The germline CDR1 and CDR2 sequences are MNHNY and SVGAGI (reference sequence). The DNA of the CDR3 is TGTGCCAGCTTGCGCACAGATACGCAGTATTTT. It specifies CASLRTDTQYF.

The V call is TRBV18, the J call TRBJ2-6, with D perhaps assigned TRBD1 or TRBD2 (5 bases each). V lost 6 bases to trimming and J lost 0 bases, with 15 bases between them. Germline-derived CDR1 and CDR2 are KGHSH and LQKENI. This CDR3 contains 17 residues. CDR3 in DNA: TGTGCCAGCTCTCGGGGCTTTGGGGGCTCTGGGGCCAACGTCCTGACTTTC. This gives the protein CASSRGFGGSGANVLTF.

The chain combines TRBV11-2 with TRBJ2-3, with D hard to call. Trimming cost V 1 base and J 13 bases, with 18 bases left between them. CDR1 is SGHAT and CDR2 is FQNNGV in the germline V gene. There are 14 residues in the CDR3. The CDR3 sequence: CASSLGRWQAAEYF. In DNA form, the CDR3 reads TGTGCCAGCAGCTTAGGACGTTGGCAAGCTGCTGAGTATTTT.

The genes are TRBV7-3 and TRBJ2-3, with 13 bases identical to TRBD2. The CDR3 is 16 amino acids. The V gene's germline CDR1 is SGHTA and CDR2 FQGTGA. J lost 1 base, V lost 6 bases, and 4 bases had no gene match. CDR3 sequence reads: CASSRGLAGGTDTQYF. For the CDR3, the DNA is TGTGCCAGCAGTCGCGGACTAGCGGGAGGCACAGATACGCAGTATTTT.

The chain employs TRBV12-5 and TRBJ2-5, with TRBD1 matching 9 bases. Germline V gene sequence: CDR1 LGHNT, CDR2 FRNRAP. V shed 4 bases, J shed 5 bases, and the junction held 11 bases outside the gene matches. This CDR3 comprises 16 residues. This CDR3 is CASGSYSTGGPETQYF. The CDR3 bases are TGTGCTAGTGGTTCCTACTCGACAGGGGGTCCCGAGACCCAGTACTTC.

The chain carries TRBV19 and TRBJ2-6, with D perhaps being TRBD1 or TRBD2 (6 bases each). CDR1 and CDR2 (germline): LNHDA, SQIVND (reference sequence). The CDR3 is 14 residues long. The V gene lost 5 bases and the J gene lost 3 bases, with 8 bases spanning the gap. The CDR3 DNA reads TGTGCCAGTAGTCGGGGGCTTGGGGCCAACGTCCTGACTTTC. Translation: CASSRGLGANVLTF.